This T cell receptor (beta chain) originates from a study of shared clonotypes between healthy human individuals. Study-level findings and limits: Sequencing depth was expected to influence donor clonotype sharing. In this cohort, only blood was sampled, and tissue repertoires likely differ. Relative to their counterparts shared across all four donors, non-shared clonotypes exhibited diminished generation probabilities.

Profiled with immunoSEQ multiplex PCR; TCRdb holds only in-frame clones, not every one. The table records about 2.4 million clones, roughly 93% of them present only once. Turning to this clone: Its antigen is not identified. The sample contains more than one DNA sequence encoding this CDR3.

The CD4+ fraction was divided into a CD45RA+ naive subset and a CD45RA-negative memory subset. Trimming removed 4 bases from V and 6 bases from J; junction bases left unmatched: 0. Germline CDR1 is MNHEY and CDR2 is SMNVEV (reference sequence). The length of the CDR3 is 13 residues. Material: naive CD4+ T cells from PBMCs. Regarding subset: CD45RA+ positively selected. The chain uses TRBV27 and TRBJ1-5, with 10 bases fitting TRBD1. The receptor comes from a man between 18 and 29 years old in good health. Some clones in this sample may be carry-over from other donors' samples. The chain's CDR3 is CASSWDRGQPQHF. DNA for the CDR3: TGTGCCAGCAGTTGGGACAGGGGTCAGCCCCAGCATTTT.